This is a list of T cell receptor beta chains from one sample in a study of OX40 agonist ivuxolimab in advanced cancers. Libraries were prepared by immunoSEQ multiplex PCR; TCRdb keeps only in-frame clonotypes and omits some of them. The sample comprises about 61,000 clones, roughly four fifths of which are singletons, and around 3.4% rests with the top ten. The material sequenced was CD4+ or CD8+ T cells sorted from blood, taken in a trial of the OX40 agonist ivuxolimab. These receptors were taken from an adult with an advanced solid tumor such as melanoma, head and neck, liver or kidney cancer. Each CDR3 is given with its conserved first and last residue. Each record gives: clone size, V gene, D gene, J gene, CDR3 DNA, CDR3 protein. D genes are given only for firm matches. Only part of the rows carry a size: once, few, many, or a class if the clone is expanded.

few,TRBV7-2,-,TRBJ1-2,TGTGCCAGCAGCTCGCACTTGGGTGCCCGGGGCGGCTACACCTTC,CASSSHLGARGGYTF
-,TRBV28,-,TRBJ1-2,TGTGCCAGCAGTTCAGGGAGTGCCTATGGCTACACCTTC,CASSSGSAYGYTF
-,TRBV6-5,-,TRBJ1-1,TGTGCCAGCAGTTACTCGGAGGGTCGTGAAGCTTTCTTT,CASSYSEGREAFF
-,TRBV7-7,-,TRBJ2-7,TGTGCTAGCAGCTTCGACACCTCCGGTGAGCAGTACTTC,CASSFDTSGEQYF
-,TRBV20-1,-,TRBJ2-7,TGCAGTGCTACTGCGTACTACGAGCAGTACTTC,CSATAYYEQYF
-,TRBV29-1,TRBD2,TRBJ2-7,TGCAGCGTTACGGGGGGTGGAGAGCAGTACTTC,CSVTGGGEQYF
-,TRBV5-1,-,TRBJ2-1,TGCGCCAGCAGCTTGGGTGATTACAATGAGCAGTTCTTC,CASSLGDYNEQFF
medium-sized,TRBV7-9,-,TRBJ1-2,TGTGCCAGCAGCCCCGACACTCCCTATGGCTACACCTTC,CASSPDTPYGYTF
-,TRBV5-1,TRBD1,TRBJ2-3,TGCGCCAGCAGCTTGGCCGGGACAGGGAGCACAGATACGCAGTATTTT,CASSLAGTGSTDTQYF
-,TRBV15,-,TRBJ1-5,TGTGCCACCAGCAGAGGGGATGGGGATACAGGGAGCAATCAGCCCCAGCATTTT,CATSRGDGDTGSNQPQHF
few,TRBV30,TRBD1,TRBJ1-1,TGTGCCTGGATTCCTCTCGGGACAGGGGACCATCTCAATTCCGAAGCTTTCTTT,CAWIPLGTGDHLNSEAFF
-,TRBV15,-,TRBJ1-5,TGTGCCACCAGCAGAGACAGTTATCAGCCCCAGCATTTT,CATSRDSYQPQHF
-,TRBV4-1,-,TRBJ1-2,TGCGCCAGCAGCCAAGACGCCGAGGGGGGGCTCCCTCACACCTTC,CASSQDAEGGLPHTF
-,TRBV2,TRBD1,TRBJ2-7,TGTGCCAGCAGTCGGGACAGGGGGACCTACGAGCAGTACTTC,CASSRDRGTYEQYF
-,TRBV11-3,-,TRBJ2-5,TGTGCCAGCAGCTTGAGGGCCAGGGAGACCCAGTACTTC,CASSLRARETQYF